This TCR beta chain was captured by sequencing in a study of beta chain features in type 1 diabetes. This clone was counted only a few times. Its target is unknown. This CDR3 has 18 amino acids. Germline assignment: CDR1 GTSNPN and CDR2 SVGIG (reference sequence). V shed 0 bases and J 1 base; nucleotides not matched to a gene: 9. The whole isolated RNA underwent reverse transcription, so sequencing captured expressed TCRB transcripts. The assay was immunoSEQ multiplex PCR, and TCRdb's table has in-frame clones only and misses some. This table holds fewer than 500,000 clones, approximately 15% found once. Notes on the study in general: Sampled from patients, naive, central memory and Treg TCRB repertoires appeared more similar than those sampled from healthy donors. Sequencing the cDNA could make cells with high TCR expression show up more than they should.

This clonotype originated in a man aged 25 to 40 in good health. Sequencing was carried out using naive CD4+ T cells from blood. The genes are TRBV30 and TRBJ2-6, with 7 bases aligning to TRBD1. CDR3 DNA sequence: TGTGCCTGGAGTGTAATGAGACAGGGTTCATCTGGGGCCAACGTCCTGACTTTC. It specifies CAWSVMRQGSSGANVLTF.